This TCR beta chain was sequenced in a study of shared clonotypes between healthy human individuals. With regard to this clone: Germline and junction disagree at one end, which may indicate a read error.

Sequencing used immunoSEQ multiplex PCR; TCRdb keeps in-frame clones, though not all of them. The sample lists hundreds of thousands of clones; around 72% were seen once. Germline lookup yields CDR1 SGHRS and CDR2 YFSETQ. This CDR3 has 17 amino acids. Sequencing was performed on memory CD4+ T cells sorted from blood. As to subset: CD45RA-negative fraction. The receptor's source is a woman in her 30s in good health. The chain is built from TRBV5-1 and TRBJ2-3; TRBD2 aligns across 10 bases. CDR3 loop: CASSLGLTSGTTDTQYF. CDR3 DNA sequence: TGCGCCAGCAGTTTGGGTCTTACTAGCGGGACCACAGATACGCAGTATTTT.